Following are 4 T cell receptor beta chains from one sample sequenced in a study of CD8+CD57+ T cells in acquired aplastic anemia. Patients who underwent sequencing had shown CD8+CD57+ cell expansion by flow cytometry. The use of genomic DNA as template underpinned the TCR beta VDJ and CDR3 profiling. TCRdb used MiXCR to reprocess the reads, holding one entry per CDR3 protein. The table includes about 40,000 distinct CDR3 sequences, under 80% detected once. The sequenced sample consisted of sorted CD4+, CD8+, or CD8+CD57+ T cells (not recorded which) from PBMCs. The source of these receptors is a human donor with aplastic anemia.

Of note for this clonotype: A much more abundant neighbour one base away suggests this may be a read error. The rearrangement links TRBV4-1 to TRBJ2-7; no firm D call. In germline, CDR1 is MGHRA, CDR2 YSYEKL. The CDR3 runs to 14 residues. V was clipped by 4 bases and J by 6 bases, with 16 bases between them. CDR3 residues: CASSPRWAWGEQYF. In DNA form, the CDR3 reads TGCGCCAGCAGCCCCCGATGGGCATGGGGCGAGCAGTACTTC.

Of note for this clonotype: No conserved phenylalanine or tryptophan is present at the end of the CDR3, so a read error is the likely explanation. The J gene is TRBJ2-7, the V gene TRBV5-1; no clear D. Germline-derived CDR1 and CDR2 are SGHRS and YFSETQ. With 3 bases removed from V and 2 bases from J, the gap between germline ends came to 15 bases. The CDR3 is 15 residues long. CDR3 in DNA: TGCGCCAGCAGCTCGAGTGGTGGTGGGGCCTACGAGCAGTACCTC. Translating it yields CASSSSGGGAYEQYL.

The CDR3 DNA is TGTGCCAGCAGGGGGAACCAAGAGACCCAGTACTTC. Protein product: CASRGNQETQYF. This rearrangement joins TRBV2 to TRBJ2-5; no definite D call. V was shortened by 6 bases and J by 0 bases, with 5 bases between the two germline ends. The germline V gene has CDR1 SNHLY and CDR2 FYNNEI. The CDR3 is made up of 12 amino acids.

V usage is TRBV24-1 and J usage is TRBJ2-7, with 8 bases identical to TRBD2. CDR1 and CDR2 (germline): KGHDR, SFDVKD. The CDR3 is 17 residues long. Written as DNA, the CDR3 is TGTGCTCCAATTTGGACTAGCCTCTTTCCCCTTGACCACGAGCAGTACGTC. Its protein product is CAPIWTSLFPLDHEQYV.